This T cell receptor beta chain comes out of a study of blood T cell repertoires in COVID-19. Study in general: The samples span acute and convalescent COVID-19 from the United States, Italy and Spain. From T cells, B-cell-depleted T cells, or PBMCs came the material, which was cDNA or gDNA.

The CDR3 is made up of 15 amino acids. Germline V gene lookup returns CDR1 SGHTA and CDR2 FQGTGA. V shed 1 base and J shed 0 bases, with 7 bases lying between them. Under the authors' procedure: Reference gene primer amplification yielded estimated nucleated cell counts. Libraries were prepared by immunoSEQ multiplex PCR; TCRdb keeps only in-frame clonotypes and omits some of them. That table is the source of V, J and clone size, and D and trimming were worked out from the DNA. Of tens of thousands of clones in the sample, 65% to 85% were seen once. This clonotype was sampled from a woman older than 75 with active or convalescent COVID-19. The chain joins TRBV7-3 to TRBJ2-1, with D unresolved. Sequencing was done on a sample of peripheral blood. CDR3: CASSLNSNSYNEQFF. CDR3 sequence (DNA): TGTGCCAGCAGCTTAAATAGCAACTCCTACAATGAGCAGTTCTTC. Full variable domain (outside the CDR3, taken from reference TRBV7-3 and TRBJ2-1): GAGVSQTPSNKVTEKGKYVELRCDPISGHTALYWYRQSLGQGPEFLIYFQGTGAADDSGLPNDRFFAVRPEGSVSTLKIQRTERGDSAVYLCASSLNSNSYNEQFFGPGTRLTVL.